This TCR beta chain emerged from a study of blood T cells in healthy people across ages. The authors ran a second PCR of about 6 to 11 cycles using a sample-barcoded 5' primer and a J-beta primer mix. Each CDR3 protein gets one entry after TCRdb re-called the 5' RACE reads with MiXCR. Of around 900,000 distinct CDR3 sequences listed, about 51% are singletons. This CDR3 is 15 amino acids long. Germline assignment: CDR1 SEHNR and CDR2 FQNEAQ (reference sequence). This sequence was found in a woman aged 60 to 75 in good health. The sequencing input was blood. This chain links TRBV7-9 with TRBJ2-4, with TRBD2 matching 8 bases. The J call is doubtful: the DNA matches TRBJ2-7 better. This CDR3 reads CASSFLSGTVYEQYF. In nucleotides, the CDR3 is TGTGCCAGCAGCTTCCTTAGCGGGACCGTTTACGAGCAGTACTTC.